This T cell receptor (beta chain) is from a study of T cell repertoires in cytomegalovirus infection. The wider study: As its CMV epitopes, the study selected recently identified HLA-C-restricted and well-studied HLA-B-restricted targets. Shared public TCR beta signatures pointed to both CMV infection and a matching HLA type.

TCRdb analysed the reads with MiXCR anew, one entry per CDR3 protein. Of about 770,000 distinct CDR3 sequences detected, almost 30% appear once; the ten largest clones hold around 13%. A word on this clonotype: Its antigen is undetermined.

J was trimmed by 6 bases and V by 0 bases; bases with no gene match: 10. CDR1 MNHEY and CDR2 SVGAGI come from the germline V gene. This CDR3 spans 17 amino acids. Overall study results and limits: Carriage of CMV together with the relevant HLA was identifiable through cumulative public TCR beta family frequency. CMV-specific TCR beta clonotypes restricted by HLA-C dominated the ex vivo response.

The starting material was cultured CD8+ T cells from PBMCs, obtained from culture after CMV antigen stimulation. V is TRBV6-5 and J is TRBJ1-2; TRBD1 matches at 10 bases. The clonotype comes from a human donor in good health (CMV status not recorded). Some clones in this sample may be carry-over from other donors' samples. The CDR3: CASSYSWDRGLTDGYTF. CDR3 in DNA: TGTGCCAGCAGTTACTCGTGGGACAGGGGTTTAACAGATGGCTACACCTTC.